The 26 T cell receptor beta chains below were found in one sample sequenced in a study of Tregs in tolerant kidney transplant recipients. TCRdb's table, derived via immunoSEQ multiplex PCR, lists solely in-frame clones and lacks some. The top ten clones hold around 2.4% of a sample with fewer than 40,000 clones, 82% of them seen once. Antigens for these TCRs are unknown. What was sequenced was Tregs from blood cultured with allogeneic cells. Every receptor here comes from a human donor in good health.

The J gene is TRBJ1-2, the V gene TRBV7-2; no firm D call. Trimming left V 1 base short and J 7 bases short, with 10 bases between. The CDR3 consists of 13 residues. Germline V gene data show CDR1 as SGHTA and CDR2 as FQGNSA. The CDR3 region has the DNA TGTGCCAGCAGCTTAGTCGGAGGGCTTGGCTACACCTTC. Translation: CASSLVGGLGYTF.

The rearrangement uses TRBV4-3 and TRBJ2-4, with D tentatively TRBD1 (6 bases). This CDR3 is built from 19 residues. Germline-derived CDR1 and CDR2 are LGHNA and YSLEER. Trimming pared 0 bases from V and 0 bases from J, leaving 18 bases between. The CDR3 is CASSQDVGQLQLAKNIQYF. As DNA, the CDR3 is TGCGCCAGCAGCCAAGATGTCGGACAGCTCCAACTAGCCAAAAACATTCAGTACTTC.

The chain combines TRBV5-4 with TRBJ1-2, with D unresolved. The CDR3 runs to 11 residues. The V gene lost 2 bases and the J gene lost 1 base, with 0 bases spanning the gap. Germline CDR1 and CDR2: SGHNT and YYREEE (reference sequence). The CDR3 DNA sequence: TGTGCCAGCAGCTTTAACTATGGCTACACCTTC. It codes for CASSFNYGYTF.

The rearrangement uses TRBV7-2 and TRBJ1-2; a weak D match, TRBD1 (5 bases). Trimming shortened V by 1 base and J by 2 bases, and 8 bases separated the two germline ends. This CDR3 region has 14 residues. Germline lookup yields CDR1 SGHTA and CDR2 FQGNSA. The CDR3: CASSLGRGNYGYTF. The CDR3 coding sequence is TGTGCCAGCAGCTTAGGTCGGGGGAACTATGGCTACACCTTC.

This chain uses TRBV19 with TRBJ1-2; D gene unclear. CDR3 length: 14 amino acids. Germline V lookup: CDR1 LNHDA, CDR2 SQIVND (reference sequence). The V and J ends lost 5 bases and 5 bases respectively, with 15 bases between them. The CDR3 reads CASSGDRPPYGYTF. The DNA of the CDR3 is TGTGCCAGTAGTGGTGATAGACCTCCGTATGGCTACACCTTC. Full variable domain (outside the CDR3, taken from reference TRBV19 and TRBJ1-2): DGGITQSPKYLFRKEGQNVTLSCEQNLNHDAMYWYRQDPGQGLRLIYYSQIVNDFQKGDIAEGYSVSREKKESFPLTVTSAQKNPTAFYLCASSGDRPPYGYTFGSGTRLTVV.

CDR3 loop: CASSLRYAQYF. The CDR3 DNA reads as TGTGCCAGCAGTTTGCGGTACGCGCAGTATTTT. J is TRBJ2-3 and V is TRBV28, with D unclear. The CDR3 consists of 11 residues. Germline V gene data show CDR1 as MDHEN and CDR2 as SYDVKM. Between the trimmed V and J ends, which lost 3 bases and 10 bases, there was a span of 8 bases.

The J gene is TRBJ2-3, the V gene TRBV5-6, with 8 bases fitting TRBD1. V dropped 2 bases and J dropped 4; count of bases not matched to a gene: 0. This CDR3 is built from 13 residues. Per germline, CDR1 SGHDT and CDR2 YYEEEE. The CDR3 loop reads CASSLQGADTQYF. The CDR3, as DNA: TGTGCCAGCAGCTTACAGGGGGCAGATACGCAGTATTTT.

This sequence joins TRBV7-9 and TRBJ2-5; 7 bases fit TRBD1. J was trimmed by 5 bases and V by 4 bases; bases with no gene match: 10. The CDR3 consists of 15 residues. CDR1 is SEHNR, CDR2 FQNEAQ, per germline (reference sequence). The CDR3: CASSSGTGTAETQYF. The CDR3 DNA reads TGTGCCAGCAGCTCCGGGACCGGGACAGCTGAGACCCAGTACTTC.

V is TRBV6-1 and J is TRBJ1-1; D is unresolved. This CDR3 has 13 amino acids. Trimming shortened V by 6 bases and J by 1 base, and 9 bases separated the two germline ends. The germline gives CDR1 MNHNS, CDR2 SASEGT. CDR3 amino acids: CASRPGRNTEAFF. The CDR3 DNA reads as TGTGCCAGCAGGCCGGGGAGGAACACTGAAGCTTTCTTT.

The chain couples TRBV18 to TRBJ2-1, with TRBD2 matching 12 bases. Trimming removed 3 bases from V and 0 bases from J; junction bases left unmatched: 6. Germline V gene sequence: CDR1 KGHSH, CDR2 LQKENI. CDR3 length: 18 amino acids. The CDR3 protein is CASSPGQGLAGSYNEQFF. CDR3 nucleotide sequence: TGTGCCAGCTCACCCGGGCAGGGACTAGCGGGCTCCTACAATGAGCAGTTCTTC.

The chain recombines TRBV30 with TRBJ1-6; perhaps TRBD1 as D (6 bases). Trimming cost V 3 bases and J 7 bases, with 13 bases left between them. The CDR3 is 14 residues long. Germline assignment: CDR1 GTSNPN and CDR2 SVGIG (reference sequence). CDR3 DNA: TGTGCCTGGAGACAGGGTGATTGGAATTCACCCCTCCACTTT. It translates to CAWRQGDWNSPLHF. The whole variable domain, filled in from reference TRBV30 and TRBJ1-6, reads SQTIHQWPATLVQPVGSPLSLECTVEGTSNPNLYWYRQAAGRGLQLLFYSVGIGQISSEVPQNLSASRPQDRQFILSSKKLLLSDSGFYLCAWRQGDWNSPLHFGNGTRLTVT.

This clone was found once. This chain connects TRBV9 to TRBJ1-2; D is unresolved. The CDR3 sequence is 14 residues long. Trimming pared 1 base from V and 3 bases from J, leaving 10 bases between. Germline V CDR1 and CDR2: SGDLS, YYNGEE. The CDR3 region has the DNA TGTGCCAGCAGCGTATACCCCCAGGACTATGGCTACACCTTC. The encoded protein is CASSVYPQDYGYTF. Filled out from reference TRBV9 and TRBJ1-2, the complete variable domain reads DSGVTQTPKHLITATGQRVTLRCSPRSGDLSVYWYQQSLDQGLQFLIQYYNGEERAKGNILERFSAQQFPDLHSELNLSSLELGDSALYFCASSVYPQDYGYTFGSGTRLTVV.

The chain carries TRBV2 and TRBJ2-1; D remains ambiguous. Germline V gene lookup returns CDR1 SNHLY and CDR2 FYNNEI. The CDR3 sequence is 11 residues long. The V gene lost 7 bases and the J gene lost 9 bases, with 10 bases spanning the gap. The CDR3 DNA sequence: TGTGCCAGCACCGAGGTCGCTGAGCAGTTCTTC. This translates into CASTEVAEQFF.

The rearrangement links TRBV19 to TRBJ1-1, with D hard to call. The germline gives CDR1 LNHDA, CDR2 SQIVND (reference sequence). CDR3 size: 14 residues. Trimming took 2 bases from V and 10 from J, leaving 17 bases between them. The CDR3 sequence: CASSIRGRRLSAFF. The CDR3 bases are TGTGCCAGTAGTATACGCGGCAGGCGTTTGTCAGCTTTCTTT.

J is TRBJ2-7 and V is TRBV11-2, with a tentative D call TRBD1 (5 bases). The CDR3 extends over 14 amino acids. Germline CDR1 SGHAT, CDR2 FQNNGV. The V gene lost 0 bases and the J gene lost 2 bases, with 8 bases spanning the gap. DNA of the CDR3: TGTGCCAGCAGCTTAGAAGCAGGGCCCTACGAGCAGTACTTC. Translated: CASSLEAGPYEQYF.

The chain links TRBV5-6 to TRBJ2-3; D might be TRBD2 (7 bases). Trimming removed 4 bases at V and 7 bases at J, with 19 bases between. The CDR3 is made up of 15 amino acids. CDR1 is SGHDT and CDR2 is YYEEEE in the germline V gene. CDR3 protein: CASSGRDTSSNTQYF. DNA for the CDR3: TGTGCCAGCAGCGGGAGGGACACCTCCTCCAATACGCAGTATTTT.

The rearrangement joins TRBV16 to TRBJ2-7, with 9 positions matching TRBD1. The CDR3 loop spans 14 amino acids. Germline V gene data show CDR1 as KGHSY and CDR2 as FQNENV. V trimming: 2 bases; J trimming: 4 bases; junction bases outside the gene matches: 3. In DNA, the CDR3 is TGTGCCAGCAGCCAAGGACAGGGGCGATACGAGCAGTACTTC. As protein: CASSQGQGRYEQYF.

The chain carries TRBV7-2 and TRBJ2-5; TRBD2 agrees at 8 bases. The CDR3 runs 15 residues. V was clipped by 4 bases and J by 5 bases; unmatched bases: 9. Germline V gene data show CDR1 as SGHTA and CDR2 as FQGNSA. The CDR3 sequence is CASSSNRGGLETQYF. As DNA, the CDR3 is TGTGCCAGCAGCTCCAATCGGGGGGGCCTGGAGACCCAGTACTTC.

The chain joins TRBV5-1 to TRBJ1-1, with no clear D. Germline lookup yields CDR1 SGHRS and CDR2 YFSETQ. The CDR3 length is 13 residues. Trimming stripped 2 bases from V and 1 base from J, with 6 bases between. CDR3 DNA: TGCGCCAGCAGCTTTTTCAAGAACACTGAAGCTTTCTTT. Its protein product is CASSFFKNTEAFF.

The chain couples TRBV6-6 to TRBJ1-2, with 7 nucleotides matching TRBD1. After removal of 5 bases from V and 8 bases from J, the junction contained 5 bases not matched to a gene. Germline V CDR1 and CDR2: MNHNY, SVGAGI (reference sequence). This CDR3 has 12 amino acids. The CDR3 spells CASSGQVGGYTF. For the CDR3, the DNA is TGTGCCAGCAGTGGACAGGTTGGCGGCTACACCTTC.

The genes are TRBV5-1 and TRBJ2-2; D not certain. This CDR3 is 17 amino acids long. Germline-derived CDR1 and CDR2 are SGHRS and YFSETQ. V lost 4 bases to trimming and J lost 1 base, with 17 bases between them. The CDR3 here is CASSQRSRSLNTGELFF. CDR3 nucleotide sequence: TGCGCCAGCAGCCAACGATCTAGAAGTCTGAACACCGGGGAGCTGTTTTTT.

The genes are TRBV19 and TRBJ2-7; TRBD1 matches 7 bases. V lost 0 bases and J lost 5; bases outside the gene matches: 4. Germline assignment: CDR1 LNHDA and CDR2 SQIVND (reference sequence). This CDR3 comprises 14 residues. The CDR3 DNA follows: TGTGCCAGTAGTATAGACATCACAGGGGACGAGCAGTACTTC. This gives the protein CASSIDITGDEQYF.

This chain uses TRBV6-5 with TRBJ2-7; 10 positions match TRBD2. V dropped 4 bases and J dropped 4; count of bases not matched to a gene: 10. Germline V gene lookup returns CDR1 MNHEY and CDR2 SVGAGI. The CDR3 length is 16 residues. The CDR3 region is CASSSRTSGVRYEQYF. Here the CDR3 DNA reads TGTGCCAGCAGTTCCCGAACTAGCGGGGTTCGATACGAGCAGTACTTC.

In nucleotides, the CDR3 is TGCGCCAGCAGACGGGAAGCGGGACCCGCAACCGGAGAGACCCAGTACTTC. This encodes CASRREAGPATGETQYF. The rearrangement joins TRBV5-1 to TRBJ2-5; 7 bases are a match to TRBD2. The length of the CDR3 is 17 residues. Germline CDR1 is SGHRS and CDR2 is YFSETQ. With 5 bases clipped from V and 4 bases from J, the junction kept 17 bases outside the gene matches.

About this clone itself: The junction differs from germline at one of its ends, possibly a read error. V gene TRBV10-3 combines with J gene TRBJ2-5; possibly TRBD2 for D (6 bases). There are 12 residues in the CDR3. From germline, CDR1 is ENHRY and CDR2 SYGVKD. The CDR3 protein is CAISPVLGTANF. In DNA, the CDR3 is TGTGCCATCAGCCCTGTCCTAGGGACTGCGAACTTC.

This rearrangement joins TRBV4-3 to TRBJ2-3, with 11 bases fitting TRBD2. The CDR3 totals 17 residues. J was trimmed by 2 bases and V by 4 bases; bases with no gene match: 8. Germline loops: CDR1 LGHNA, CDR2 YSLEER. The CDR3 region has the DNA TGCGCCAGCAGCCCCCGGACTAGCGGGTTCCCCACAGATACGCAGTATTTT. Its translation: CASSPRTSGFPTDTQYF.